These 15 T cell receptor beta chains originate from one sample sequenced in a study of breast tumors, draining lymph nodes, adjacent tissues. TCRdb processed the multiplex PCR reads anew with MiXCR; each CDR3 protein has one entry. The repertoire holds under 350,000 distinct CDR3 sequences, around 31% seen once, with approximately 1% in the top ten. Breast cancer patients provided tissue from their axillary draining lymph nodes. The sequenced material came from axillary lymph node tissue. The receptors were gathered from a female donor with breast cancer. Some clones in this sample may be carry-over from other donors' samples.

The chain couples TRBV5-1 to TRBJ2-7, with 12 bases lining up with TRBD2. The CDR3 loop spans 16 amino acids. Germline V CDR1 and CDR2: SGHRS, YFSETQ. After removal of 0 bases from V and 3 bases from J, the junction contained 4 bases not matched to a gene. The CDR3 spells CASSLGTSGINYEQYF. The CDR3 coding sequence is TGCGCCAGCAGCTTGGGGACTAGCGGGATTAACTACGAGCAGTACTTC.

This rearrangement joins TRBV12-3 or TRBV12-4 to TRBJ1-3, with unresolved D. Trimming left V 5 bases short and J 8 bases short, with 7 bases between. The CDR3 consists of 11 residues. The CDR3 nucleotides read TGTGCCAGCAGTACCGGGGACACCATATATTTT. Its protein product is CASSTGDTIYF.

At least ten counts were recorded for this clonotype. This CDR3 reads CASSDSATNEKLFF. In DNA, the CDR3 is TGTGCCAGCAGTGACTCGGCAACTAATGAAAAACTGTTTTTT. The chain employs TRBV2 and TRBJ1-4; D not resolved. Germline CDR1 SNHLY, CDR2 FYNNEI. Trimming removed 3 bases at V and 0 bases at J, with 5 bases between. The CDR3 is made up of 14 amino acids.

This clonotype was counted a few times. The chain is built from TRBV19 and TRBJ1-1; TRBD1 might be the D (5 bases). CDR1 and CDR2 (germline): LNHDA, SQIVND (reference sequence). CDR3 length: 14 amino acids. Trimming removed 4 bases from V and 5 bases from J, with 14 bases in between. The DNA for the CDR3 is TGTGCCAGTAGTACGGCGACAGTCAGAACTGAAGCTTTCTTT. Protein sequence: CASSTATVRTEAFF.

This rearrangement joins TRBV3-1 to TRBJ2-7, with unresolved D. Germline CDR1 and CDR2: LGHDT and YNNKEL (reference sequence). Deletions cut 1 base from V and 5 bases from J, with 12 bases between. This CDR3 region has 14 residues. CDR3 in DNA: TGTGCCAGCAGCCAAGGAGACCCAGCCCACGAGCAGTACTTC. Amino acids: CASSQGDPAHEQYF.

This clonotype was observed at least ten times. V and J are TRBV9 and TRBJ2-3; a possible D gene is TRBD2 (6 bases). This CDR3 has 17 residues. Trimming shortened V by 0 bases and J by 1 base, and 15 bases separated the two germline ends. Germline V gene lookup returns CDR1 SGDLS and CDR2 YYNGEE. As DNA, the CDR3 is TGTGCCAGCAGCGTAGGGGGCGGGGCAGGGCGCACAGATACGCAGTATTTT. It specifies CASSVGGGAGRTDTQYF.

In regard to this clonotype: The conserved final phenylalanine or tryptophan is absent from the CDR3, which likely points to a read error. The limits of the CDR3 on the DNA are not certain, so only TCRdb's listed CDR3 is given. The chain is built from TRBV11-3 and TRBJ2-5; the listed D gene, TRBD2, was not tested against the DNA. Germline CDR1 is SGHNT and CDR2 is YENEEA. The CDR3 is 11 amino acids long, termini counted. This CDR3 reads CASSLVAGAYY.

Concerning this clonotype: This may be a read error: a much more frequent sequence differs by one nucleotide. The genes are TRBV11-3 and TRBJ2-7, with D maybe TRBD2 (6 bases). Trimming shortened V by 7 bases and J by 0 bases, and 13 bases separated the two germline ends. Germline V lookup: CDR1 SGHNT, CDR2 YENEEA. The CDR3 covers 14 residues. The DNA of the CDR3 is TGTGCCAGCAACGCCGCTAGCGTCTCCTACGAGCAGTACTTC. It yields the protein CASNAASVSYEQYF.

This clonotype was recorded many times. J is TRBJ1-2 and V is TRBV11-2; the D is unclear. Germline V gene data show CDR1 as SGHAT and CDR2 as FQNNGV. Trimming took 4 bases from V and 0 from J, leaving 9 bases between them. The CDR3 spans 14 residues. The CDR3 loop is CASSSGSTNYGYTF. The CDR3 DNA sequence: TGTGCCAGCAGCTCGGGGTCTACTAACTATGGCTACACCTTC. Full variable domain (rest looked up from reference TRBV11-2 and TRBJ1-2): EAGVAQSPRYKIIEKRQSVAFWCNPISGHATLYWYQQILGQGPKLLIQFQNNGVVDDSQLPKDRFSAERLKGVDSTLKIQPAKLEDSAVYLCASSSGSTNYGYTFGSGTRLTVV.

The count of this clonotype is one. The junction differs from germline at one of its ends, possibly a read error. The V and J genes are TRBV6-5 and TRBJ2-1, with TRBD2 matching 9 bases. This CDR3 contains 14 residues. Germline V gene lookup returns CDR1 MNHEY and CDR2 SVGAGI. DNA for the CDR3: TGTGCCAGCAGTGCGAGCGGGAGGAACAATGGGCAGTTCTTC. Its translation is CASSASGRNNGQFF.

Remarks on this clonotype: A junction boundary mismatches the germline segment, possibly from a read error. The chain combines TRBV25-1 with TRBJ2-5; tentative D call: TRBD1 (5 bases). The V gene's germline CDR1 is MGHDK and CDR2 SYGVNS. CDR3 length: 17 residues. DNA of the CDR3: TGCGTCAGCAGTGATGCCCTCCTGACAGCTCGTCAAGAGACCCAGTACTTC. Amino acid sequence: CVSSDALLTARQETQYF.

The chain employs TRBV20-1 and TRBJ2-5; D unresolved. V was pared by 3 bases and J by 5 bases, with 16 bases between. CDR1 is DFQATT and CDR2 is SNEGSKA in the germline V gene (reference sequence). The CDR3 extends over 14 amino acids. CDR3 nucleotide sequence: TGCAGTGCTAGTCCCCCGGGCTCAGAGGAGACCCAGTACTTC. Protein product: CSASPPGSEETQYF.

This clonotype was recorded at least ten times. The chain recombines TRBV19 with TRBJ2-5; 9 nucleotides line up with TRBD2. Germline values: CDR1 LNHDA, CDR2 SQIVND (reference sequence). Trimming removed 0 bases from V and 5 bases from J; junction bases left unmatched: 4. The CDR3 sequence is 15 residues long. CDR3 DNA sequence: TGTGCCAGTAGTATAGATAGCGGGAGCGGGGAGACCCAGTACTTC. Protein sequence: CASSIDSGSGETQYF.

This clonotype was seen ten or more times. The chain joins TRBV7-9 to TRBJ2-2, with 11 bases identical to TRBD2. The germline CDR1 and CDR2 sequences are SEHNR and FQNEAQ (reference sequence). V lost 3 bases, J lost 8 bases, and 8 bases stayed unmatched. This CDR3 spans 16 amino acids. The CDR3 here is CASSFRLAGRLGELFF. CDR3 coding DNA: TGTGCCAGCAGCTTCCGACTAGCGGGAAGACTTGGGGAGCTGTTTTTT.

This clonotype came up many times. The CDR3 region is CAIGIRAGAGELFF. For the CDR3, the DNA is TGTGCCATAGGAATTAGGGCGGGAGCCGGGGAGCTGTTTTTT. The J gene is TRBJ2-2, the V gene TRBV10-3; the match to TRBD2 covers 7 bases. Germline V gene lookup returns CDR1 ENHRY and CDR2 SYGVKD. CDR3 length: 14 residues. J lost 6 bases, V lost 9 bases, and 10 bases had no gene match.